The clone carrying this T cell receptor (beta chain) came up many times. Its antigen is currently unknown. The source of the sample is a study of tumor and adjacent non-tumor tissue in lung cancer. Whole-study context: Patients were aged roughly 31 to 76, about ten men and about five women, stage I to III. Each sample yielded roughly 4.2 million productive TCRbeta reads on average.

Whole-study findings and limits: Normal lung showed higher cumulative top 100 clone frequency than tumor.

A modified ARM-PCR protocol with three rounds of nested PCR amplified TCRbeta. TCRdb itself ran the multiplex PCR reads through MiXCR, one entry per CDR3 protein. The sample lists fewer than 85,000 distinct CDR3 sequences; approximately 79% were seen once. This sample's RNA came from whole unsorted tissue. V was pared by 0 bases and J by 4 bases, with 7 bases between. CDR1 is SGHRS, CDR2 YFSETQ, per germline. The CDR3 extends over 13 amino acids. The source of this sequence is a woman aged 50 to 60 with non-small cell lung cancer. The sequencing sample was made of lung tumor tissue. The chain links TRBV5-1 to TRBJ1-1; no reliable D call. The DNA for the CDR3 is TGCGCCAGCAGCTTGGAGGTTTCCACTGAAGCTTTCTTT. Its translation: CASSLEVSTEAFF.